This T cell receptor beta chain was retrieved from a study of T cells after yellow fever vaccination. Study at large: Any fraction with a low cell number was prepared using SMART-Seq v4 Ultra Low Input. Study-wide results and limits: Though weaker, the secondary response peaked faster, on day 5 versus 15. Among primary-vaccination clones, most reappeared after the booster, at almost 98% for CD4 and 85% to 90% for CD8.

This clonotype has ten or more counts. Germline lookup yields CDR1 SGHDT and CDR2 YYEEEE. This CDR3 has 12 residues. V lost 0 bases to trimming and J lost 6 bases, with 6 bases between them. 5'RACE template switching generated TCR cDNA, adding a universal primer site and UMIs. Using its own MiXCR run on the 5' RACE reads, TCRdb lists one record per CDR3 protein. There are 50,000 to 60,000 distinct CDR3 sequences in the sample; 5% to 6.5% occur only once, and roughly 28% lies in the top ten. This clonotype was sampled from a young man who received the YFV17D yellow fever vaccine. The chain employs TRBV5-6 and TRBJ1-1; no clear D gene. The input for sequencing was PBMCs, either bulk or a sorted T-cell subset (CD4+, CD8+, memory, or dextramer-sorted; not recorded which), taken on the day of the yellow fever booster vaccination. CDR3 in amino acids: CASSLVRAEAFF. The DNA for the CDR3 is TGTGCCAGCAGCTTGGTGCGAGCTGAAGCTTTCTTT.